This T cell receptor beta chain was retrieved from a study of beta chain features in type 1 diabetes. This CDR3 has 16 amino acids. Looked up from germline, CDR1 is MGHRA and CDR2 is YSYEKL. V was pared by 2 bases and J by 1 base, with 14 bases between. Since all of the isolated RNA was reverse transcribed, expressed TCRB transcripts were what got sequenced. The assay was immunoSEQ multiplex PCR, and TCRdb's table has in-frame clones only and misses some. The table includes some 500,000 clones, 11% detected once. V usage is TRBV4-1 and J usage is TRBJ1-2; D may be TRBD1 (6 bases). What was sequenced was naive CD4+ T cells from blood. The receptor was isolated from a woman in her late teens or twenties in good health. The CDR3 loop reads CASSQPRDKINYGYTF. The CDR3 nucleotides read TGCGCCAGCAGCCAACCCCGGGACAAAATTAACTATGGCTACACCTTC.